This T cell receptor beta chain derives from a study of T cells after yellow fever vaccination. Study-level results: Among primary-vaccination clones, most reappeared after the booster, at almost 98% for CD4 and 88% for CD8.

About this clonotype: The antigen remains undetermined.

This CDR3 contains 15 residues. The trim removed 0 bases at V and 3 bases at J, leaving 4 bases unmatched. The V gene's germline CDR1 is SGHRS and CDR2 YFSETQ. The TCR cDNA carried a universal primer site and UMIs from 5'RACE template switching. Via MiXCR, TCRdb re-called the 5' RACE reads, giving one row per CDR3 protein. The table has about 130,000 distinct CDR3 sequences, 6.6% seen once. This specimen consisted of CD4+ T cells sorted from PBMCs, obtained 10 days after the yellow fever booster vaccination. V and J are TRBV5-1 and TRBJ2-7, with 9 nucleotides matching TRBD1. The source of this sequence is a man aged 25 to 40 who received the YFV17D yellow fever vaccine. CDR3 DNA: TGCGCCAGCAGCTTGGTGCGGGGACAGGGCTACGAGCAGTACTTC. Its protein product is CASSLVRGQGYEQYF. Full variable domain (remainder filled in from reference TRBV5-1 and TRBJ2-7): KAGVTQTPRYLIKTRGQQVTLSCSPISGHRSVSWYQQTPGQGLQFLFEYFSETQRNKGNFPGRFSGRQFSNSRSEMNVSTLELGDSALYLCASSLVRGQGYEQYFGPGTRLTVT.